These 15 T cell receptor beta chains originate from one sample sequenced in a study of cytomegalovirus exposure and HLA in healthy donors. Produced via immunoSEQ multiplex PCR; TCRdb's table is partial and in-frame only. The data show 50,000 to 65,000 clones, with roughly nine tenths seen just once and roughly 8.4% held by the top ten. Sequencing used PBMCs. All receptors derive from a young woman in good health and CMV-seropositive.

This sequence joins TRBV9 and TRBJ2-7; D may be TRBD1 (5 bases). Trimming took off 3 bases at V and 2 bases at J, with 12 bases between the two ends. CDR1 and CDR2 from the germline V gene are SGDLS and YYNGEE. The CDR3 is 14 residues long. This CDR3 reads CASSETSGPYEQYF. The CDR3 nucleotides read TGTGCCAGCAGCGAGACATCAGGGCCCTACGAGCAGTACTTC.

The chain is built from TRBV7-3 and TRBJ2-1, with 8 bases fitting TRBD1. Unmatched junction bases numbered 6, after V lost 5 bases and J lost 3 bases. Germline V gene sequence: CDR1 SGHTA, CDR2 FQGTGA. There are 15 residues in the CDR3. The CDR3 reads CASSDGQGGYNEQFF. The CDR3 bases are TGTGCCAGCAGCGACGGACAGGGAGGCTACAATGAGCAGTTCTTC.

The rearrangement uses TRBV7-2 and TRBJ1-1, with a weak D call TRBD1 (6 bases). V dropped 2 bases and J dropped 0 bases, with 19 bases sitting between them. This CDR3 contains 18 residues. Germline values: CDR1 SGHTA, CDR2 FQGNSA. In DNA, the CDR3 is TGTGCCAGCAGCTTACAGGGGATTATGAATGGTATGAACACTGAAGCTTTCTTT. Encoded protein: CASSLQGIMNGMNTEAFF.

The V gene is TRBV19, the J gene TRBJ1-1; TRBD1 agrees at 7 bases. This CDR3 comprises 12 residues. The V gene's germline CDR1 is LNHDA and CDR2 SQIVND (reference sequence). The V gene end was trimmed by 6 bases and the J gene end by 11 bases; junction bases not matched to a gene: 9. CDR3 nucleotides: TGTGCCAGTAGAACAGAGGGGGCCGAGGCTTTCTTT. It yields the protein CASRTEGAEAFF.

The genes are TRBV19 and TRBJ1-3, with no clear D. Trimming shortened V by 7 bases and J by 0 bases, and 10 bases separated the two germline ends. CDR1 and CDR2 from the germline V gene are LNHDA and SQIVND (reference sequence). This CDR3 has 14 residues. Written as DNA, the CDR3 is TGTGCCAGTATCCGTCCCGGCTCTGGAAACACCATATATTTT. It specifies CASIRPGSGNTIYF. The whole variable domain, filled in from reference TRBV19 and TRBJ1-3, reads DGGITQSPKYLFRKEGQNVTLSCEQNLNHDAMYWYRQDPGQGLRLIYYSQIVNDFQKGDIAEGYSVSREKKESFPLTVTSAQKNPTAFYLCASIRPGSGNTIYFGEGSWLTVV.

This sequence joins TRBV5-8 and TRBJ2-7, with D unclear. Germline assignment: CDR1 SGHTS and CDR2 YDEGEE. The CDR3 has 12 amino acids. Trimming stripped 1 base from V and 3 bases from J, with 5 bases between. The CDR3 here is CASSLSNYEQYF. The CDR3 region has the DNA TGTGCCAGCAGCTTGTCAAACTACGAGCAGTACTTC.

This clone was counted only a few times. The V gene is TRBV7-3, the J gene TRBJ1-1, with D tentatively TRBD1 (6 bases). CDR1 SGHTA and CDR2 FQGTGA come from the germline V gene. The CDR3 has 17 amino acids. V shed 5 bases and J shed 0 bases, with 19 bases lying between them. The CDR3 DNA reads as TGTGCCAGCAGCCCCCAGGGACACGCGTATCTGAACACTGAAGCTTTCTTT. This gives the protein CASSPQGHAYLNTEAFF.

V is TRBV4-1 and J is TRBJ1-3, with no clear D. The V end lost 3 bases, the J end lost 0 bases, and 15 bases lay between the germline ends. Germline CDR1 is MGHRA and CDR2 is YSYEKL. CDR3 length equals 17 residues. The CDR3 protein is CASSHPPGTLSGNTIYF. CDR3 nucleotides: TGCGCCAGCAGCCATCCCCCGGGAACTCTCTCTGGAAACACCATATATTTT.

The chain links TRBV7-9 to TRBJ1-3; no reliable D call. This CDR3 region has 13 residues. Germline CDR1 SEHNR, CDR2 FQNEAQ (reference sequence). V lost 1 base and J lost 4, with 5 bases in between. The CDR3 bases are TGTGCCAGCAGCTTAGTTCCAGGAAACACCATATATTTT. Translation: CASSLVPGNTIYF.

The rearrangement uses TRBV7-9 and TRBJ2-5; D might be TRBD2 (7 bases). Germline V gives CDR1 SEHNR, CDR2 FQNEAQ (reference sequence). Trimming pared 0 bases from V and 4 bases from J, leaving 12 bases between. This CDR3 comprises 15 residues. CDR3: CASSLAGGHGETQYF. The CDR3 DNA reads as TGTGCCAGCAGCTTAGCCGGGGGGCATGGAGAGACCCAGTACTTC.

This sequence joins TRBV4-3 and TRBJ2-3, with 8 bases fitting TRBD1. The CDR3 sequence is 16 residues long. V was clipped by 0 bases and J by 7 bases; unmatched bases: 9. Looked up from germline, CDR1 is LGHNA and CDR2 is YSLEER. The CDR3 DNA reads as TGCGCCAGCAGCCAAGAACCTCAGGGGGCTGGGAATACGCAGTATTTT. It yields the protein CASSQEPQGAGNTQYF.

The V and J genes are TRBV18 and TRBJ1-2; possibly TRBD1 for D (5 bases). V lost 0 bases to trimming and J lost 3 bases, with 11 bases between them. CDR3 size: 15 residues. The germline gives CDR1 KGHSH, CDR2 LQKENI. This CDR3 reads CASSPPAGSDYGYTF. The CDR3 nucleotides read TGTGCCAGCTCACCACCGGCAGGGTCGGACTATGGCTACACCTTC.

The V call is TRBV6-1, the J call TRBJ2-7, with 9 bases lining up with TRBD1. CDR1 is MNHNS, CDR2 SASEGT, per germline. The CDR3 has 13 residues. Trimming removed 8 bases from V and 3 bases from J; junction bases left unmatched: 5. CDR3 in amino acids: CASGGQGGYEQYF. DNA for the CDR3: TGTGCCAGCGGGGGACAGGGAGGCTACGAGCAGTACTTC.

The V gene is TRBV30, the J gene TRBJ1-4, with 8 positions matching TRBD1. V shed 2 bases, J shed 8 bases, and the junction held 7 bases outside the gene matches. Germline V gene lookup returns CDR1 GTSNPN and CDR2 SVGIG (reference sequence). The CDR3 contains 14 residues. For the CDR3, the DNA is TGTGCCTGGAGTCCCCGACAGGGGCGGGAAAAACTGTTTTTT. It encodes CAWSPRQGREKLFF.

The chain carries TRBV2 and TRBJ2-5, with D maybe TRBD2 (6 bases). Trimming took 7 bases from V and 2 from J, leaving 17 bases between them. This CDR3 comprises 15 residues. Germline V gives CDR1 SNHLY, CDR2 FYNNEI. CDR3 coding DNA: TGTGCCAGCAACCCTCGAACCGGGACTCAAGAGACCCAGTACTTC. As protein: CASNPRTGTQETQYF.